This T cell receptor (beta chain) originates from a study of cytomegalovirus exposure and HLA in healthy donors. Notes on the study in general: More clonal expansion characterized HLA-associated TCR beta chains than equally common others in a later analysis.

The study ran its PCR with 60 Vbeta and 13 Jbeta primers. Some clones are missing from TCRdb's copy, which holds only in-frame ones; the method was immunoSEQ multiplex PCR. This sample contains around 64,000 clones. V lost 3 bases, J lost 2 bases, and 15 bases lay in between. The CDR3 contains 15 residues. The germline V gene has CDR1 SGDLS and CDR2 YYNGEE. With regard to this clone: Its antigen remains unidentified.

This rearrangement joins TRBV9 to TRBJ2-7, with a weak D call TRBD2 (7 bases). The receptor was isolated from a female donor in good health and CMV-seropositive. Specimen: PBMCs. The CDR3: CASSEGGGAAYEQYF. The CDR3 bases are TGTGCCAGCAGCGAGGGAGGGGGGGCCGCCTACGAGCAGTACTTC.